This TCR beta chain was captured in a study of CD8+CD57+ T cells in acquired aplastic anemia. As for this clonotype: At one of its ends the junction is not consistent with the germline gene, which may arise from a read error.

CDR3 length: 18 residues. Researchers used genomic DNA as the template to profile TCR beta VDJ and CDR3. TCRdb re-analysed the reads in MiXCR, keeping a single row per CDR3 protein. This table holds around 400,000 distinct CDR3 sequences, 55% to 75% found once. The source material was sorted CD4+, CD8+, or CD8+CD57+ T cells (not recorded which) from PBMCs. This sequence joins TRBV7-1 and TRBJ2-7, with 10 bases matching TRBD1. TRBV7-1 is labeled an ORF, and its function is uncertain. This TCR was sampled from a human donor in good health, serving as a control. The CDR3 sequence: CASSRNSAGTGAPYEQHF. CDR3 nucleotides: TGTGCCAGCAGTCGGAACTCTGCCGGGACAGGGGCCCCCTACGAGCAGCACTTC.